One sample yielded the 14 T cell receptor beta chains listed below, sequenced in a study of blood T cells in healthy people across ages. Primers used in a second PCR of about 7 to 11 cycles were a sample-barcoded 5' primer and a J-beta primer mix. TCRdb reprocessed the 5' RACE reads via MiXCR and lists one record per CDR3 protein. Of 920,000 or so distinct CDR3 sequences listed, more than 35% are singletons. Sequenced: blood. These receptors originate from a woman aged 55-69 years in good health.

V gene TRBV20-1 combines with J gene TRBJ2-7; 8 nucleotides align to TRBD1. Losses at the gene ends were 3 bases for V and 6 bases for J; bases not matched to a gene: 25. Germline assignment: CDR1 DFQATT and CDR2 SNEGSKA (reference sequence). The CDR3 has 19 amino acids. The CDR3 protein is CSASGLRFDRGYNTLEQYF. The CDR3, as DNA: TGCAGTGCTAGTGGTCTGCGATTCGACAGGGGCTATAACACCCTCGAGCAGTACTTC.

The chain combines TRBV27 with TRBJ2-3, with no clear D. CDR3 length: 18 amino acids. Germline-derived CDR1 and CDR2 are MNHEY and SMNVEV (reference sequence). V was cut by 2 bases and J by 0 bases, with 18 bases left in between. CDR3 amino acids: CASSLDPLAEISTDTQYF. The DNA for the CDR3 is TGTGCCAGCAGTTTAGACCCCCTGGCAGAGATAAGCACAGATACGCAGTATTTT.

The rearrangement links TRBV20-1 to TRBJ2-7, with TRBD1 identical over 7 bases. Looked up from germline, CDR1 is DFQATT and CDR2 is SNEGSKA (reference sequence). J was trimmed by 9 bases and V by 3 bases; bases with no gene match: 11. CDR3 length: 13 amino acids. CDR3 DNA: TGCAGTGCTAGGACAGGGCAATTGGTGGGGCAGTACTTC. Translating gives CSARTGQLVGQYF.

This clonotype was picked up a small number of times. J is TRBJ1-5 and V is TRBV10-3; TRBD1 might be the D (6 bases). The germline V gene has CDR1 ENHRY and CDR2 SYGVKD. V lost 4 bases and J lost 6, with 13 bases in between. CDR3 length: 14 residues. The CDR3, as DNA: TGTGCCATCAGTGTAGGGGGGGCTCGTCAGCCCCAGCATTTT. It yields the protein CAISVGGARQPQHF.

V is TRBV10-3 and J is TRBJ1-2, with 7 bases identical to TRBD1. The V gene's germline CDR1 is ENHRY and CDR2 SYGVKD. CDR3 length: 15 residues. J lost 0 bases, V lost 6 bases, and 7 bases had no gene match. CDR3 bases: TGTGCCATCAGCACAGGGGTTGGTACTAACTATGGCTACACCTTC. This codes for CAISTGVGTNYGYTF.

This clonotype appeared many times. V usage is TRBV15 and J usage is TRBJ1-2, with 8 bases matching TRBD1. CDR1 is LNHNV, CDR2 YYDKDF, per germline (reference sequence). This CDR3 is built from 16 residues. V shed 0 bases and J 6 bases; nucleotides not matched to a gene: 9. CDR3 bases: TGTGCCACCAGCAGAGATTCGCTGGACAGGGTGAATGGCTACACCTTC. Protein: CATSRDSLDRVNGYTF.

The chain uses TRBV10-1 and TRBJ2-3; a possible D gene is TRBD1 (5 bases). The length of the CDR3 is 15 residues. Trimming cost V 3 bases and J 0 bases, with 10 bases left between them. Germline V lookup: CDR1 WNHNN, CDR2 SYGVQD (reference sequence). The CDR3 loop reads CASSEGAESTDTQYF. In DNA, the CDR3 is TGCGCCAGCAGTGAAGGGGCGGAGAGCACAGATACGCAGTATTTT.

This clonotype was picked up a small number of times. The chain couples TRBV27 to TRBJ2-2, with unresolved D. V shed 5 bases and J shed 0 bases, with 4 bases lying between them. The germline V gene has CDR1 MNHEY and CDR2 SMNVEV (reference sequence). The CDR3 totals 13 residues. CDR3 amino acids: CASSRTNTGELFF. The CDR3 DNA sequence: TGTGCCAGCAGTCGGACGAACACCGGGGAGCTGTTTTTT.

This clonotype was found a few times. A junction boundary mismatches the germline segment, possibly from a read error. This chain uses TRBV25-1 with TRBJ2-3, with D uncertain. There are 12 residues in the CDR3. The germline V gene has CDR1 MGHDK and CDR2 SYGVNS. CDR3: CASSEYTNTQYF. In DNA, the CDR3 is TGTGCCAGCAGTGAGTACACAAATACGCAGTATTTT.

The chain uses TRBV7-9 and TRBJ1-2, with D possibly TRBD1 on 6 matching bases. The germline V gene has CDR1 SEHNR and CDR2 FQNEAQ (reference sequence). Trimming took off 3 bases at V and 6 bases at J, with 23 bases between the two ends. The CDR3 loop spans 17 amino acids. The CDR3 loop is CASSFNAGTPLRHGYTF. CDR3 bases: TGTGCCAGCAGCTTCAACGCCGGGACACCTCTAAGACATGGCTACACCTTC. The variable domain in full, with the rest retrieved from reference TRBV7-9 and TRBJ1-2, is DTGVSQNPRHKITKRGQNVTFRCDPISEHNRLYWYRQTLGQGPEFLTYFQNEAQLEKSRLLSDRFSAERPKGSFSTLEIQRTEQGDSAMYLCASSFNAGTPLRHGYTFGSGTRLTVV.

The chain combines TRBV19 with TRBJ2-7, with unresolved D. CDR1 and CDR2 from the germline V gene are LNHDA and SQIVND (reference sequence). CDR3 size: 13 residues. V lost 4 bases, J lost 4 bases, and 11 bases lay in between. The chain's CDR3 is CASSKGFEYEQYF. CDR3 sequence (DNA): TGTGCCAGTAGTAAAGGGTTTGAGTACGAGCAGTACTTC.

The CDR3 coding sequence is TGCAGTGCTCTCATTGGGTCTAGCGGGAACTACGAGCAGTACTTC. This sequence encodes CSALIGSSGNYEQYF. The V gene is TRBV20-1, the J gene TRBJ2-7; 9 nucleotides line up with TRBD2. CDR3 length: 15 amino acids. Germline CDR1 DFQATT, CDR2 SNEGSKA (reference sequence). V was clipped by 5 bases and J by 3 bases; unmatched bases: 11.

This clonotype has more than one count but fewer than ten. The chain joins TRBV10-2 to TRBJ2-7; TRBD1 matches 8 bases. The CDR3 has 12 amino acids. Germline V lookup: CDR1 WSHSY, CDR2 SAAADI. J was trimmed by 6 bases and V by 11 bases; bases with no gene match: 9. The CDR3 protein is CASRQGRGEQYF. For the CDR3, the DNA is TGCGCCTCCAGACAGGGGCGCGGCGAGCAGTACTTC.

This clonotype has at least ten counts. V and J are TRBV29-1 and TRBJ2-7, with 10 bases fitting TRBD2. The CDR3 consists of 12 residues. Germline V gene data show CDR1 as SQVTM and CDR2 as ANQGSEA. V shed 6 bases, J shed 7 bases, and the junction held 6 bases outside the gene matches. The CDR3 sequence: CSVTSGTREQYF. The CDR3 DNA sequence: TGCAGCGTAACTAGCGGGACTAGAGAGCAGTACTTC.